The rows below give T cell receptor beta chains drawn from one sample of a study of PD-1 blockade in mismatch repair-deficient tumors. Repertoires were generated with immunoSEQ multiplex PCR, while TCRdb's copy carries only in-frame clones and drops some. The sample has some 110,000 clones, roughly 80% seen once; the top ten hold roughly 4.5%. The sequences come from peripheral blood, collected 60 weeks after starting pembrolizumab. The receptor set was obtained from an adult with mismatch repair-deficient cancer. The CDR3 runs from the conserved cysteine through the conserved F or W. The order of the fields is D gene, J gene, V gene, CDR3 DNA, CDR3 protein. The D gene is left open where the match is weak.

D: TRBD1
J: TRBJ1-4
V: TRBV2
DNA: TGTGCCAGCAGAACCGGGACAGACGATGAAAAACTGTTTTTT
CDR3: CASRTGTDDEKLFF

D: NA
J: TRBJ1-2
V: TRBV29-1
DNA: TGCAGCGTTTCAAAAAGCGACAGTTTTAACTATGGCTACACCTTC
CDR3: CSVSKSDSFNYGYTF

D: NA
J: TRBJ2-3
V: TRBV13
DNA: TGTGCCAGCAGCTTAGGCAGCCGTAGCACAGATACGCAGTATTTT
CDR3: CASSLGSRSTDTQYF

D: TRBD1
J: TRBJ1-5
V: TRBV6-1
DNA: TGTGCCAGCAGATTAGAAGGGACAGATAATCAGCCCCAGCATTTT
CDR3: CASRLEGTDNQPQHF

D: NA
J: TRBJ2-7
V: TRBV6-6
DNA: TGTGCCAGCAGTTACGGCTCGGAGGGGGTGCTTGGCGAGCAGTACTTC
CDR3: CASSYGSEGVLGEQYF

D: TRBD1
J: TRBJ2-6
V: TRBV18
DNA: TGTGCCAGCTCACCAACAGGGGTCGGGGCCAACGTCCTGACTTTC
CDR3: CASSPTGVGANVLTF

D: NA
J: TRBJ2-3
V: TRBV7-2
DNA: TGTGCCAGCAGCTTAGCCTCAGGGCGCGCAGATACGCAGTATTTT
CDR3: CASSLASGRADTQYF

D: NA
J: TRBJ1-5
V: TRBV7-2
DNA: TGTGCCAGCAGCTTAGTTGGCCGGGGGCGCCGGACTCAGCCCCAGCATTTT
CDR3: CASSLVGRGRRTQPQHF

D: NA
J: TRBJ2-3
V: TRBV5-4
DNA: TGTGCCAGCAGCTTGAAGGTAGCTAGTATATCAGATACGCAGTATTTT
CDR3: CASSLKVASISDTQYF

D: NA
J: TRBJ1-5
V: TRBV19
DNA: TGTGCCAGTAGCGGGACACACAATCAGCCCCAGCATTTT
CDR3: CASSGTHNQPQHF

D: NA
J: TRBJ2-5
V: TRBV11-1
DNA: TGTGCCAGCAGCCCCCTGGCGGCCCTGGAGACCCAGTACTTC
CDR3: CASSPLAALETQYF